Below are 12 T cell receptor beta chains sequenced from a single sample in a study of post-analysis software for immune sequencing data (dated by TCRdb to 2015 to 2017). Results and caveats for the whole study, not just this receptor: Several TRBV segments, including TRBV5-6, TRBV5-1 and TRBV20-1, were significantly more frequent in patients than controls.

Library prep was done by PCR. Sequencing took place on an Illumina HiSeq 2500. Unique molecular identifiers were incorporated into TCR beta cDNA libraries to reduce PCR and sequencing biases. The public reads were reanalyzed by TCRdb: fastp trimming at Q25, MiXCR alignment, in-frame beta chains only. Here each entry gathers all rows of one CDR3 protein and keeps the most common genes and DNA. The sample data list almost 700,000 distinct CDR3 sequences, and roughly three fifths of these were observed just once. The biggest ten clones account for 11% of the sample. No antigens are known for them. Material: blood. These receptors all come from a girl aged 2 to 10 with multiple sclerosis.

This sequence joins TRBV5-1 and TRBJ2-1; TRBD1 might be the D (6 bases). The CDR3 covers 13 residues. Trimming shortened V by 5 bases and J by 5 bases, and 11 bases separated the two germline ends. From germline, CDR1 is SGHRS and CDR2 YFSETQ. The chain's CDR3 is CASRLGDNNEQFF. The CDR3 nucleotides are TGCGCCAGCAGACTAGGGGACAACAATGAGCAGTTCTTC.

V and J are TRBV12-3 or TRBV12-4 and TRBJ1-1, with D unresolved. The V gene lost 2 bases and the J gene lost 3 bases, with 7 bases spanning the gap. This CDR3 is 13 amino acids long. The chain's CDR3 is CASSLTADTEAFF. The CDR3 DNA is TGTGCCAGCAGTTTAACGGCAGACACTGAAGCTTTCTTT.

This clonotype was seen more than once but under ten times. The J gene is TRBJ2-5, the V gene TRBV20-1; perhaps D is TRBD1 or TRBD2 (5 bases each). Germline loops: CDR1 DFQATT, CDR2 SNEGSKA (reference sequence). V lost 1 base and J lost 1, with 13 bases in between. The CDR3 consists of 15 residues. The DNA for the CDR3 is TGCAGTGCTAGAGGCCGGGACCCGGTCCAAGAGACCCAGTACTTC. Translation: CSARGRDPVQETQYF.

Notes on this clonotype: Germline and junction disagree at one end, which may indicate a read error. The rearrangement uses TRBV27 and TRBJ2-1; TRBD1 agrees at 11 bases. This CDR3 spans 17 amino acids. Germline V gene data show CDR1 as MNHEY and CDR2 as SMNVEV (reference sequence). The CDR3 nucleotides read TGTGCCAGCAGTGCGGACAGGGGGCGCAGATTGGACAATGAGCGGTTCTTC. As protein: CASSADRGRRLDNERFF.

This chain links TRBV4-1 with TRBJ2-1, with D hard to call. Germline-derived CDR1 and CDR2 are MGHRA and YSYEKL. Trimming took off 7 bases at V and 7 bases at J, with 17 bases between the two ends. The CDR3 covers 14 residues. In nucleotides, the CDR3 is TGCGCCAGCACCGAAGTTGGAGAGGAGAATGAGCAGTTCTTC. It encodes CASTEVGEENEQFF.

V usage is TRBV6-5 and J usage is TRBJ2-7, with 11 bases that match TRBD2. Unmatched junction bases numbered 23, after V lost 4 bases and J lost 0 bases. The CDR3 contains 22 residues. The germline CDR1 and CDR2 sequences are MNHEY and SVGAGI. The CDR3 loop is CASSLGGTGTAGTSGTSYEQYF. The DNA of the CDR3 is TGTGCCAGCAGTTTAGGGGGAACCGGGACCGCTGGGACTAGCGGAACCTCCTACGAGCAGTACTTC.

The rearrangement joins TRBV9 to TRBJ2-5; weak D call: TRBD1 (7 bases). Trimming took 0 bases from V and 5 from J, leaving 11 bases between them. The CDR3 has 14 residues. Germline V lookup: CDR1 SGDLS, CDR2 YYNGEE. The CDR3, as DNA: TGTGCCAGCAGCGTAGCGGCAGGGGGGGAGACCCAGTACTTC. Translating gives CASSVAAGGETQYF.

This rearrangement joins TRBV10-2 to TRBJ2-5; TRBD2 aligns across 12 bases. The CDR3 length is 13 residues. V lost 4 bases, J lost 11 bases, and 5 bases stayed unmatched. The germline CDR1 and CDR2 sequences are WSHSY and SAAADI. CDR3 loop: CASSGLAGVEQYF. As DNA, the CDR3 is TGCGCCAGCAGTGGACTAGCGGGAGTTGAGCAGTACTTC.

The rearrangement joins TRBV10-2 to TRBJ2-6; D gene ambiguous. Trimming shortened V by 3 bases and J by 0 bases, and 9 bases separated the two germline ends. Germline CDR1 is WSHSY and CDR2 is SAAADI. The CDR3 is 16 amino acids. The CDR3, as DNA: TGCGCCAGCAGTGAACGGCAGCTCTCTGGGGCCAACGTCCTGACTTTC. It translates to CASSERQLSGANVLTF.

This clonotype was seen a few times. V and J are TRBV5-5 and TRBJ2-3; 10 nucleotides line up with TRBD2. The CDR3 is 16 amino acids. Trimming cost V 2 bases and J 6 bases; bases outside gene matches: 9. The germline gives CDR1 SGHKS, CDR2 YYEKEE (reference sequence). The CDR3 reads CASSFWGSGGVDTQYF. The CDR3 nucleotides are TGTGCCAGCAGCTTCTGGGGGAGCGGGGGGGTGGATACGCAGTATTTT.

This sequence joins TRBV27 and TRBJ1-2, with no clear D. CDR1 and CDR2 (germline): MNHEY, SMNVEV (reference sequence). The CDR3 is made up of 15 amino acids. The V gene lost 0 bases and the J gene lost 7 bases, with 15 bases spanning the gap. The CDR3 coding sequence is TGTGCCAGCAGTTTATCAAACAGAGGAGAAGGTGGCTACACCTTC. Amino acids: CASSLSNRGEGGYTF.

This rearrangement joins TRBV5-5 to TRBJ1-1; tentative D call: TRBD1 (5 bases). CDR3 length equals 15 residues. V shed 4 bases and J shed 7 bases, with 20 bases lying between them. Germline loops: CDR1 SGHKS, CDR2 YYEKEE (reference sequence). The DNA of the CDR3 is TGTGCCAGCAGCCTTGGGCTTTCAGGGCCCTATGAAGCTTTCTTT. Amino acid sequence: CASSLGLSGPYEAFF.